These 13 T cell receptor beta chains were sequenced from one sample in a study of blood T cells in healthy people across ages. A second about 7 to 12 cycle PCR used barcoded and J-beta primers. MiXCR, run by TCRdb on the 5' RACE reads, gives a single entry per CDR3 protein. The profile covers about 930,000 distinct CDR3 sequences, with approximately 32% appearing a single time and roughly a tenth taken by the ten largest. These records were also assigned to another study, of T cells of mothers and their children.

Specimen: blood. All receptors come from a woman aged 40 to 49 in good health.

About this clonotype itself: This CDR3 fails to terminate in the conserved phenylalanine or tryptophan, so it likely reflects a read error. The limits of the CDR3 on the DNA are not certain, so only TCRdb's listed CDR3 is given. V is TRBV5-1 and J is TRBJ2-3; the D call TRBD2 from the table was never checked on the DNA. The CDR3 extends over 16 residues, inclusive of both ends. In germline, CDR1 is SGHRS, CDR2 YFSETQ. The CDR3 protein is CASSLAVRRYSYEQYY.

This clonotype was seen a few times. V usage is TRBV10-3 and J usage is TRBJ2-3; 12 bases are shared with TRBD2. Germline V gives CDR1 ENHRY, CDR2 SYGVKD. The V segment lost 7 bases and the J segment 0 bases; nucleotides outside the gene matches: 2. CDR3 size: 15 residues. Here the CDR3 DNA reads TGTGCCATCAAGGGGACTAGCGGGAGCACAGATACGCAGTATTTT. It specifies CAIKGTSGSTDTQYF.

This rearrangement joins TRBV27 to TRBJ2-6; 7 bases are shared with TRBD2. CDR1 and CDR2 (germline): MNHEY, SMNVEV (reference sequence). Trimming took 0 bases from V and 2 from J; bases not matched to a gene: 1. The CDR3 is made up of 16 amino acids. In DNA form, the CDR3 reads TGTGCCAGCAGTTTATCGGGGGGGACTGGGGCCAACGTCCTGACTTTC. Amino acid sequence: CASSLSGGTGANVLTF. The full variable domain, with the rest looked up from reference TRBV27 and TRBJ2-6, is EAQVTQNPRYLITVTGKKLTVTCSQNMNHEYMSWYRQDPGLGLRQIYYSMNVEVTDKGDVPEGYKVSRKEKRNFPLILESPSPNQTSLYFCASSLSGGTGANVLTFGAGSRLTVL.

This clonotype was observed a few times. This sequence joins TRBV11-2 and TRBJ1-2; no firm D call. Germline V CDR1 and CDR2: SGHAT, FQNNGV. There are 14 residues in the CDR3. Deletions cut 1 base from V and 6 bases from J, with 12 bases between. CDR3 amino acids: CASSLGAQTHGYTF. The DNA of the CDR3 is TGTGCCAGCAGCTTAGGGGCCCAGACCCATGGCTACACCTTC.

This clonotype was seen a few times. V usage is TRBV20-1 and J usage is TRBJ2-2, with TRBD2 matching over 7 bases. V dropped 0 bases and J dropped 3; count of bases not matched to a gene: 10. In germline, CDR1 is DFQATT, CDR2 SNEGSKA (reference sequence). There are 17 residues in the CDR3. CDR3 sequence reads: CSARDEARAGYTGELFF. The CDR3 bases are TGCAGTGCTAGAGATGAGGCGAGAGCGGGGTACACCGGGGAGCTGTTTTTT.

This clonotype has only a few counts. V usage is TRBV21-1 and J usage is TRBJ1-2; the table's D call TRBD1 went unverified against the DNA. TRBV21-1 is designated a pseudogene. The length of the CDR3 is 14 residues. The CDR3 coding sequence is TGTGCCAACAGCGTCGGGACAGTTTGTGTGGGCTACACCTTC. Translating it yields CANSVGTVCVGYTF.

A few counts support this clonotype. The chain uses TRBV6-1 and TRBJ2-5, with D possibly being TRBD2 (7 bases). The V gene lost 1 base and the J gene lost 11 bases, with 14 bases spanning the gap. Germline V gives CDR1 MNHNS, CDR2 SASEGT. There are 13 residues in the CDR3. CDR3 region: CASSEDTGREQYF. CDR3 bases: TGTGCCAGCAGTGAAGATACAGGGCGGGAGCAGTACTTC.

In its sample, this clonotype was seen a few times. The chain carries TRBV7-9 and TRBJ2-6, with D perhaps TRBD1 (5 bases). Trimming cost V 7 bases and J 0 bases, with 13 bases left between them. CDR1 and CDR2 from the germline V gene are SEHNR and FQNEAQ (reference sequence). This CDR3 has 16 amino acids. The CDR3 is CASTQGSPSGANVLTF. In DNA, the CDR3 is TGTGCCAGCACCCAGGGATCCCCCTCTGGGGCCAACGTCCTGACTTTC.

As regards this clonotype: This may stem from a read error, because a much larger clone lies one nucleotide away. The chain uses TRBV29-1 and TRBJ2-1, with 9 positions matching TRBD1. The CDR3 covers 14 residues. Losses at the gene ends were 5 bases for V and 7 bases for J; bases not matched to a gene: 9. The germline gives CDR1 SQVTM, CDR2 ANQGSEA. The CDR3 loop reads CSVTRQGVKNEQFF. In DNA form, the CDR3 reads TGCAGCGTTACTCGACAGGGGGTGAAAAATGAGCAGTTCTTC.

This chain uses TRBV7-3 with TRBJ2-1; D uncertain. V lost 2 bases, J lost 4 bases, and 12 bases lay in between. The length of the CDR3 is 15 residues. Germline loops: CDR1 SGHTA, CDR2 FQGTGA. The CDR3 nucleotides read TGTGCCAGCAGCTTAGCGTCTTCGGTATACAATGAGCAGTTCTTC. Its protein product is CASSLASSVYNEQFF.

The genes are TRBV11-2 and TRBJ1-2; TRBD1 is a possible D gene (5 bases). The CDR3 has 13 residues. Germline V gives CDR1 SGHAT, CDR2 FQNNGV. Trimming shortened V by 5 bases and J by 8 bases, and 15 bases separated the two germline ends. This CDR3 is CASSLDGARGYTF. DNA for the CDR3: TGTGCCAGCAGCCTGGACGGGGCCAGGGGCTACACCTTC.

The CDR3 coding sequence is TGTGCCAGCAGCCCGACCGGGACTACTGGAGATACGCAGTATTTT. This codes for CASSPTGTTGDTQYF. The V call is TRBV2, the J call TRBJ2-3; TRBD2 matches 7 bases. The germline V gene has CDR1 SNHLY and CDR2 FYNNEI. V was pared by 6 bases and J by 5 bases, with 11 bases of the junction left unmatched. The CDR3 loop spans 15 amino acids.

The rearrangement uses TRBV6-1 and TRBJ2-1, with D maybe TRBD1 (5 bases). Germline V gives CDR1 MNHNS, CDR2 SASEGT. The CDR3 extends over 12 amino acids. Trimming took 1 base from V and 7 from J, leaving 5 bases between them. In DNA form, the CDR3 reads TGTGCCAGCAGTGAAGACAGGAATGAGCAGTTCTTC. This translates into CASSEDRNEQFF.